The sequence of this TCR beta chain was determined in a study of PD-1 blockade in classical Hodgkin lymphoma. As to time point: cycle 4 day 1 (C4D1), after 6 weeks of nivolumab. Following autologous stem cell transplantation, relapse occurred in every patient, and exposure to brentuximab vedotin varied. Repertoires were generated with immunoSEQ multiplex PCR, while TCRdb's copy carries only in-frame clones and drops some. The profile shows about 7,600 clones, about four fifths of them singletons. Source: peripheral blood mononuclear cells (PBMCs), taken before the fourth cycle of nivolumab. This receptor was taken from a human donor with classical Hodgkin lymphoma.

Written as DNA, the CDR3 is TGTGCCTGGAGTGTGGGCCAGGGATATGGCTACACCTTC. It encodes CAWSVGQGYGYTF. This chain connects TRBV30 to TRBJ1-2; possible D gene TRBD1, 5 bases. Germline lookup yields CDR1 GTSNPN and CDR2 SVGIG (reference sequence). V gave up 0 bases and J gave up 5 bases, with 10 bases separating them. The CDR3 totals 13 residues.